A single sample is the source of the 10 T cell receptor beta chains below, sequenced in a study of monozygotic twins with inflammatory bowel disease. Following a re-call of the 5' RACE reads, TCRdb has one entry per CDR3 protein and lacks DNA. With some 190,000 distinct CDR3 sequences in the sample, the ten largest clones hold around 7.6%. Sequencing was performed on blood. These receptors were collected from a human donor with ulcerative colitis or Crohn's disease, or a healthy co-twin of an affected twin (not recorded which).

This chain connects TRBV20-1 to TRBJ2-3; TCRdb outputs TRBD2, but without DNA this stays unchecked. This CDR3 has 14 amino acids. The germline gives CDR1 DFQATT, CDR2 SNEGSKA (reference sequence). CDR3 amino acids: CSARRLEGGDTQYF.

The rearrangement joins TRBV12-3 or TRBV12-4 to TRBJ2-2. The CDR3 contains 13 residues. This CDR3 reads CASSYTNTGELFF.

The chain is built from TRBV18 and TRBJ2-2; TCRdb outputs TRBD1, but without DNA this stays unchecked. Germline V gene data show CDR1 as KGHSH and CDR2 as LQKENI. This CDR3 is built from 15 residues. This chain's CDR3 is CASSRTPTYTGELFF.

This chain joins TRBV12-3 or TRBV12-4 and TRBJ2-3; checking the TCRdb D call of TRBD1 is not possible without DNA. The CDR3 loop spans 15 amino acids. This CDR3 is CASRISGGLTDTQYF.

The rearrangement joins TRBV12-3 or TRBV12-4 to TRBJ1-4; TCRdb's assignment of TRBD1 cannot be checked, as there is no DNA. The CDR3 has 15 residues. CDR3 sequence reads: CASSLYGTDIEKLFF.

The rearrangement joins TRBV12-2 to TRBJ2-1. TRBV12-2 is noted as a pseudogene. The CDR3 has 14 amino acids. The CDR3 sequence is CASRLGDYHNEQFF.

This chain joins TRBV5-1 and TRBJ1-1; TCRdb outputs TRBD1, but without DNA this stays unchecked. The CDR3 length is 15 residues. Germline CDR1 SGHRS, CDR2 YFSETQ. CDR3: CASSIPGVTNTEAFF.

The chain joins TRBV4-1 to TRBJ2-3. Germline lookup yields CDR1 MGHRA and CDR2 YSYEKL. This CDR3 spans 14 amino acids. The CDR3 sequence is CASSPQEFADTQYF.

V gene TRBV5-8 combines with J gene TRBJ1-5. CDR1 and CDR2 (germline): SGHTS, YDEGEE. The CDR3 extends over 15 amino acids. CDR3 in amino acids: CASSSWGLNNQPQHF.

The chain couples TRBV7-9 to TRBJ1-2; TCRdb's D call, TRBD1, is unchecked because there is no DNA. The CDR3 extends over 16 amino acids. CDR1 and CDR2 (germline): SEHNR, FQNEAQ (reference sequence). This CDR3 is CASSSIPLGPNYGYTF.